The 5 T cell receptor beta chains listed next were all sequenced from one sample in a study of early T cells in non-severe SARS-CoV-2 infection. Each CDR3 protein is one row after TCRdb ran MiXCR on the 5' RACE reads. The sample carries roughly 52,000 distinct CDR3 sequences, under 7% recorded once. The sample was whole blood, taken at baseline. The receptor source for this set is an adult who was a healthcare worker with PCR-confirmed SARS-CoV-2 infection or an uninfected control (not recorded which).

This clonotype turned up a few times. The chain's CDR3 is CAWSVSSIFTRISTDTQYF. For the CDR3, the DNA is TGTGCCTGGAGTGTCTCTAGCATCTTTACTCGGATAAGCACAGATACGCAGTATTTT. This chain joins TRBV30 and TRBJ2-3, with D possibly being TRBD2 (5 bases). CDR3 length: 19 amino acids. V gave up 0 bases and J gave up 0 bases, with 22 bases separating them. Looked up from germline, CDR1 is GTSNPN and CDR2 is SVGIG (reference sequence).

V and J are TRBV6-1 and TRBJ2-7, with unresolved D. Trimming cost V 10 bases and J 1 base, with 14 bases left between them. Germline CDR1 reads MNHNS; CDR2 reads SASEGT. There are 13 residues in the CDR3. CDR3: CATETLLSYEQYF. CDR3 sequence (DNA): TGTGCCACTGAGACATTGCTATCCTACGAGCAGTACTTC.

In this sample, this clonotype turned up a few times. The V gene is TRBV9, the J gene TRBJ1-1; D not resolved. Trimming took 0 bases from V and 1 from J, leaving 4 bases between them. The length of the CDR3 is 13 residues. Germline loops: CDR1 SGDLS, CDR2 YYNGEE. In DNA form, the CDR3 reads TGTGCCAGCAGCGTAGAATCGAACACTGAAGCTTTCTTT. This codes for CASSVESNTEAFF.

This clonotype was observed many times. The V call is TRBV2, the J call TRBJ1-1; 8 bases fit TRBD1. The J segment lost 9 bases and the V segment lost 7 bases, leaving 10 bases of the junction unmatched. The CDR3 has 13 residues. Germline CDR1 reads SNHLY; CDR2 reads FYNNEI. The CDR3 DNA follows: TGTGCCAGCAAGAAGACAGGGGCAAACAAAGCTTTCTTT. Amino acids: CASKKTGANKAFF.

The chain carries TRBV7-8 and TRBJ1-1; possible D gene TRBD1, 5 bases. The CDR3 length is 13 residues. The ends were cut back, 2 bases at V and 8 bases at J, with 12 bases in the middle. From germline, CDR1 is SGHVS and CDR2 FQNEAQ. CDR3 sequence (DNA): TGTGCCAGCAGCTTAAGGGGACGAACCGAAGCTTTCTTT. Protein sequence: CASSLRGRTEAFF.